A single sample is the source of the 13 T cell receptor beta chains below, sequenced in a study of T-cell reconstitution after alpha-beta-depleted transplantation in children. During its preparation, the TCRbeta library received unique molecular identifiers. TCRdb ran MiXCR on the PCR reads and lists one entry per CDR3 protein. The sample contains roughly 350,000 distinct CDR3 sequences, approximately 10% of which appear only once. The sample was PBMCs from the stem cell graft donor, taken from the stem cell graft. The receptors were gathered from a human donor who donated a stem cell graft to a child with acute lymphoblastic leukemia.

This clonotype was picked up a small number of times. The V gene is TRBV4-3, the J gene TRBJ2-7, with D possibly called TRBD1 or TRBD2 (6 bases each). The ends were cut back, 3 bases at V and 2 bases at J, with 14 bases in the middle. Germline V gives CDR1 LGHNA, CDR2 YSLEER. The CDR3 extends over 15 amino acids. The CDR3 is CASSQGAGGTYEQYF. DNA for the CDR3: TGCGCCAGCAGCCAGGGGGCCGGGGGCACCTACGAGCAGTACTTC.

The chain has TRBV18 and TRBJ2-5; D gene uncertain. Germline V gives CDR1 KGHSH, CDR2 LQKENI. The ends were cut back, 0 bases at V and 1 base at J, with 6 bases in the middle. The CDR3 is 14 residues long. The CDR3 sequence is CASSPPHIQETQYF. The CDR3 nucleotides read TGTGCCAGCTCACCACCACATATCCAAGAGACCCAGTACTTC.

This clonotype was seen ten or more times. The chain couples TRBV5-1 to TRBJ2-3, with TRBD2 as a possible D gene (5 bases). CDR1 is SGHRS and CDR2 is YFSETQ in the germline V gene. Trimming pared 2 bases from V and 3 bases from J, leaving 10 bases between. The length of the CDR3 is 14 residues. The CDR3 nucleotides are TGCGCCAGCAGCTTTCTCGGGGAAACAGATACGCAGTATTTT. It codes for CASSFLGETDTQYF.

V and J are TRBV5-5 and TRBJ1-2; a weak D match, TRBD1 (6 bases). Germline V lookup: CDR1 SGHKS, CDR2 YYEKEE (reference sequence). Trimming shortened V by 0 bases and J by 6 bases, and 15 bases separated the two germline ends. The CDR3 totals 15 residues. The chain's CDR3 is CASSLVAGGSHGYTF. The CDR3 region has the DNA TGTGCCAGCAGCTTGGTTGCGGGGGGCAGCCATGGCTACACCTTC.

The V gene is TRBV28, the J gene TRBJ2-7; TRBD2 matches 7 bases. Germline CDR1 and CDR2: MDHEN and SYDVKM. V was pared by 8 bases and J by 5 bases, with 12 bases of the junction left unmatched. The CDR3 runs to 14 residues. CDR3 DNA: TGTGCCAGCTACGGGGGAGGGAGGCAGAACGAGCAGTACTTC. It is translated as CASYGGGRQNEQYF. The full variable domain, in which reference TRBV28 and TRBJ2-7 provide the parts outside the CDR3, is DVKVTQSSRYLVKRTGEKVFLECVQDMDHENMFWYRQDPGLGLRLIYFSYDVKMKEKGDIPEGYSVSREKKERFSLILESASTNQTSMYLCASYGGGRQNEQYFGPGTRLTVT.

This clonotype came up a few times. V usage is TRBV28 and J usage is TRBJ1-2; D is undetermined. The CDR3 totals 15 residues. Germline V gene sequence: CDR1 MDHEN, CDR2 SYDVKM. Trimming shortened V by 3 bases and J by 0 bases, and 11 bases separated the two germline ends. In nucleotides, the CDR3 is TGTGCCAGCAGTTTTTTAGGCAGGACTAACTATGGCTACACCTTC. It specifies CASSFLGRTNYGYTF.

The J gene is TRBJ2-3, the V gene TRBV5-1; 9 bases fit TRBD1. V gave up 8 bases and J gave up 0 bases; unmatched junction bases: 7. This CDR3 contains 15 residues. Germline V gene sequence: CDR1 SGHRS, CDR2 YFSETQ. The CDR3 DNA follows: TGCGCCAGTTCGACAGGGGGAAGGAGCACAGATACGCAGTATTTT. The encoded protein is CASSTGGRSTDTQYF.

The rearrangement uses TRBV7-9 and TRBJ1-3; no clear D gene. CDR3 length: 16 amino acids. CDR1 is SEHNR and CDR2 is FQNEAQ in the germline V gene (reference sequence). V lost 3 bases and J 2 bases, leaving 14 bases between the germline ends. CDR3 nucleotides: TGTGCCAGCAGCTTGAGGGAACTTATCCCTGGAAACACCATATATTTT. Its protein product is CASSLRELIPGNTIYF.

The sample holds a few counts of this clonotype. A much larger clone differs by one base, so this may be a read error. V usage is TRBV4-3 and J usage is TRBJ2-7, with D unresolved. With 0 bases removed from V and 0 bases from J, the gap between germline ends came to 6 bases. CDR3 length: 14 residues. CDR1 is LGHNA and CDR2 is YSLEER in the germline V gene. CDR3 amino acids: CASSQDRISYEQYF. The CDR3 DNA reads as TGCGCCAGCAGCCAAGACAGGATCTCCTACGAGCAGTACTTC.

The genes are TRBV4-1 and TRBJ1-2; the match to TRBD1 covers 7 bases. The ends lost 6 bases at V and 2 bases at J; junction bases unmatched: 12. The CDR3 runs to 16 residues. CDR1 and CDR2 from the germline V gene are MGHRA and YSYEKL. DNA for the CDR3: TGCGCCAGCAGGCCGTCGGCGGTACAGGGGAACTATGGCTACACCTTC. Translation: CASRPSAVQGNYGYTF.

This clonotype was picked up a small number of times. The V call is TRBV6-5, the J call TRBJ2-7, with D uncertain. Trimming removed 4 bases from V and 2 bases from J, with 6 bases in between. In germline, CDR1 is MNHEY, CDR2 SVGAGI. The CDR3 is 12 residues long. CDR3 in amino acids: CASSSSTYEQYF. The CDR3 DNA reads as TGTGCCAGCAGTTCCTCAACCTACGAGCAGTACTTC.

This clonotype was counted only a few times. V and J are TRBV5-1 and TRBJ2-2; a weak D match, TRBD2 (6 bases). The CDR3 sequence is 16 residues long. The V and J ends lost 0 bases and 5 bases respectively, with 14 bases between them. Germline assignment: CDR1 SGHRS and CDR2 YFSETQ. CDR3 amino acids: CASSLAGGRGTGELFF. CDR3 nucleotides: TGCGCCAGCAGCTTGGCCGGAGGGAGAGGAACCGGGGAGCTGTTTTTT. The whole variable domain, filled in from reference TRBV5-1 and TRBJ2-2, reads KAGVTQTPRYLIKTRGQQVTLSCSPISGHRSVSWYQQTPGQGLQFLFEYFSETQRNKGNFPGRFSGRQFSNSRSEMNVSTLELGDSALYLCASSLAGGRGTGELFFGEGSRLTVL.

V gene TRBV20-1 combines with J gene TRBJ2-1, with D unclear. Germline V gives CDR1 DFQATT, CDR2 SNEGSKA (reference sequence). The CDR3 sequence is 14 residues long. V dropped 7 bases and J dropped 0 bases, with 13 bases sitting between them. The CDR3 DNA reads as TGCAGTGGGGGTGGCGCCATCTCCTACAATGAGCAGTTCTTC. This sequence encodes CSGGGAISYNEQFF.